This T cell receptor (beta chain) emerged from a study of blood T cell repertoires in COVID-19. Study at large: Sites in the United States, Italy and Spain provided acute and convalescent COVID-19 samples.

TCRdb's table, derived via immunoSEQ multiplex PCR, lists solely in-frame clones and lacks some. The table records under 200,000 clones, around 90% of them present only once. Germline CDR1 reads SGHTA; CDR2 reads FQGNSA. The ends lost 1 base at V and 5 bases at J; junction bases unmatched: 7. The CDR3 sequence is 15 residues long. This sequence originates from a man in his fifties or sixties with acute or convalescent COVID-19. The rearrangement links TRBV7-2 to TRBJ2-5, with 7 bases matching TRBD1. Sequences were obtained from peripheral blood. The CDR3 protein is CASSLGVQGRETQYF. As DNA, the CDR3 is TGTGCCAGCAGCTTAGGCGTACAGGGGCGGGAGACCCAGTACTTC. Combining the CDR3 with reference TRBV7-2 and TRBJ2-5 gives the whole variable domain GAGVSQSPSNKVTEKGKDVELRCDPISGHTALYWYRQSLGQGLEFLIYFQGNSAPDKSGLPSDRFSAERTGGSVSTLTIQRTQQEDSAVYLCASSLGVQGRETQYFGPGTRLLVL.